The present TCR beta chain was sequenced within a study of shared clonotypes between healthy human individuals (dated by TCRdb to the early 2020s). For the wider study: The cohort included a few men and a couple of women between 18 and 49 years of age. For each donor, CD4 naive and CD4 memory were each run on three plates, CD8 naive on two plates, and CD8 memory on one plate. Blood TCR repertoires of four to six healthy adults were deeply sequenced to estimate repertoire size and the extent of clonotype sharing between individuals. Libraries were prepared and TCR repertoires were sequenced by different laboratories using diverse techniques, in order to increase sequencing depth and limit assay-specific biases. Leukapheresis yielded between about 0.94 and 9.5 billion PBMCs per donor. What the research found in general, with its limitations: Larger estimated clonotype richness was generally found for naive subsets than for memory subsets. Sampling was restricted to blood, and TCR repertoires in tissues likely differ from the TCR repertoires found in blood. Based on pairwise subsampling, the degree of clonotype sharing among donors was expected to be affected by sequencing depth. About 5% of naive CD4, 3.5% of naive CD8, 2% to 2.5% of memory CD4, and around 0.42% of memory CD8 clonotypes were shared across a few donors. Because the study included a small number of donors, the genetic and exposure-history diversity represented was limited. Compared with non-shared clonotypes, clonotypes shared by all four sorted-subset donors had higher generation probabilities. Even with the large sequencing depth, rarefaction of the sorted-subset datasets indicated that sequencing was incomplete.

Deletion took 11 bases off V and 6 bases off J, with a span of 22 bases between the germline ends. From cysteine to phenylalanine, the CDR3 is 14 amino acids long. Only the CDR3 DNA stays, 42 bases, in frame from base 1. The germline V gene specifies MNHEY as CDR1 and SVGAGI as CDR2. Donors were healthy HIV-negative adults with no recently reported acute infections or vaccinations. Every donor was a Caucasian adult living in Nashville, Tennessee, USA. CD4+ T cells were enriched through magnetic negative selection, after which naive cells were positively selected on CD45RA and the remaining negative fraction served as the memory subset. Blood was obtained by leukapheresis, after which PBMCs were separated by Ficoll-Histopaque density gradient centrifugation and cryopreserved in liquid nitrogen vapor phase. Analytical flow cytometry was used to check the purity and quantity of each magnetically sorted T cell population. From each sorted fraction, genomic DNA was isolated and quantified by UV absorbance on a Nanodrop 2000c.

Concerning this clone: What this receptor recognizes is not known. Base quality data are lacking; no much larger clone is found one base away.

TCR CDR3 regions were amplified from genomic DNA by multiplex PCR using the deep immunoSEQ assay. Extracted genomic DNA from each cell subset was distributed evenly across all wells of several immunoSEQ 96-well plates, and each plate was treated as a replicate. For sorted subsets, approximately 190 ng of genomic DNA, equivalent to 30,000 or so T cell genomes, went into each replicate PCR. Purified libraries were quantified with a Qubit 3.0 fluorometer, sized on a Bioanalyzer 2100, and re-quantified with the KAPA Library Quantification kit. A separate single-read 150-cycle Illumina NextSeq 550 flow cell was used to sequence each immunoSEQ 96-well plate. The paper's data handling went like this. The immunoSEQ output contained only junctional sequences without quality scores, so filtering could not match that applied to full-length reads. Sequences were annotated with PyIR, a Python wrapper for IgBLAST v1.9, using IMGT germline references to assign V/J genes and CDR3. Reads with weak V/J assignments (E-value above 1e-6), missing CDR3, stop codons, out-of-frame junctions, or ambiguous translated residues were removed. V3J clonotypes were defined as sequences sharing the same inferred V gene, J gene, and CDR3 amino acid sequence. The percentage overlap between two repertoires was calculated by dividing the number of shared unique clonotypes by the size of the smaller repertoire. Three approaches were used to assess repertoire richness: RTK rarefaction, the Chao1 estimator, and Recon v2.1 estimates of unobserved clonotypes. OLGA was used to compute generation probabilities for all TCRbeta clonotypes that the gDNA method yielded from a handful of donors. The clones in this table, taken by TCRdb from immuneACCESS, are in-frame only. Not every clone is retained; where verified, under half of the shortfall comes from an unresolved V gene, and the cause of the rest is unknown. That table furnishes V, J and clone size, whereas the DNA furnished D and trimming. Counted in this sample were more than 2 million clones; 95% of them appeared once. The ten largest account for roughly 0.13% of the sample.

This receptor was obtained from a man younger than 30 in good health. The chain joins TRBV6-5 to TRBJ1-2, with TRBD1 as a weak D call on 5 bases. Sequenced sample: naive CD4+ T cells sorted from blood. The sample's cell subset or site label, decoded: CD45RA+ positively selected. In nucleotide form, the sequence is TGTGCCTCCCGCCGGGGCAGCCATGGGGATGGCTACACCTTC. This is translated as CASRRGSHGDGYTF.